The clone carrying this T cell receptor beta chain was recorded once. Its antigen is undetermined. Relative to the germline gene, one junction end is altered; a read error may explain this. No cell sorting was done before RNA was extracted from the tissue. This non-tumor lung sample came from over 3 cm beyond the tumor edge. Three rounds of nested PCR, following a modified ARM-PCR protocol, produced the TCRbeta library. Each CDR3 protein gets one entry after TCRdb re-called the multiplex PCR reads with MiXCR. The data hold roughly 120,000 distinct CDR3 sequences, with about 61% observed a single time. Germline-derived CDR1 and CDR2 are MNHNS and SASEGT. The CDR3 sequence is 13 residues long. This sample was included in a study of tumor and adjacent non-tumor tissue in lung cancer. Notes on the study in general: Significantly higher TCR diversity was found in tumor than normal lung.

This clonotype was obtained from a man in his 60s with non-small cell lung cancer. Sample: distant non-tumor lung tissue. The rearrangement joins TRBV6-1 to TRBJ1-4, with D unresolved. The CDR3 protein is CGSTGNENEKLFF. The CDR3 coding sequence is TGTGGCAGCACCGGGAATGAGAACGAAAAACTGTTTTTT.